This TCR beta chain was documented in a study of blood T cell repertoires in COVID-19. Overall study: Samples of COVID-19 (acute and convalescent) were obtained from the United States, Italy and Spain. PBMCs, B-cell-depleted T cells, or T cells were the source of the cDNA or gDNA that made up the material.

Original handling: The authors estimated nucleated cell counts from reference gene primer amplification. TCRdb keeps only in-frame clones here, not all; method: immunoSEQ multiplex PCR. The V and J calls and clone size were taken over from that table, and D and trimming were inferred from the DNA. This table holds 120,000 to 150,000 clones, over 70% found once. Germline CDR1 reads SQVTM; CDR2 reads ANQGSEA. The CDR3 loop spans 14 amino acids. V gave up 6 bases and J gave up 3 bases; unmatched junction bases: 8. This TCR was sampled from a man aged 45 to 65 who had recovered from COVID-19. The sequencing sample was made of peripheral blood. The chain uses TRBV29-1 and TRBJ2-1; 7 bases agree with TRBD1. CDR3 loop: CSVRTGTVYNEQFF. CDR3 bases: TGCAGCGTCCGAACCGGGACAGTCTACAATGAGCAGTTCTTC.